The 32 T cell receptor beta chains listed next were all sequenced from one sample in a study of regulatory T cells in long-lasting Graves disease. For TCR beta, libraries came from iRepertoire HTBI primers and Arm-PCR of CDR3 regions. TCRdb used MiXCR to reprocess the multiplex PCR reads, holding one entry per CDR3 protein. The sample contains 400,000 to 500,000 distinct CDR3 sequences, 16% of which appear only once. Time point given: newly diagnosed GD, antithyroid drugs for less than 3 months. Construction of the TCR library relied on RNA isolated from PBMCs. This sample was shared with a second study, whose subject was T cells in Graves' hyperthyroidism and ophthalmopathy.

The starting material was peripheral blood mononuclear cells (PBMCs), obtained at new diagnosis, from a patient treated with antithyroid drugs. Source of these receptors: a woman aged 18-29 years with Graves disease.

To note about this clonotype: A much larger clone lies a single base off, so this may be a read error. This CDR3 is CSAIPPSTYEQFF. CDR3 nucleotides: TGCAGTGCCATCCCACCTAGTACCTACGAGCAGTTCTTC. J is TRBJ2-1 and V is TRBV20-1; D is uncertain. This CDR3 has 13 amino acids. Trimming pared 6 bases from V and 10 bases from J, leaving 19 bases between. Germline V gene lookup returns CDR1 DFQATT and CDR2 SNEGSKA (reference sequence).

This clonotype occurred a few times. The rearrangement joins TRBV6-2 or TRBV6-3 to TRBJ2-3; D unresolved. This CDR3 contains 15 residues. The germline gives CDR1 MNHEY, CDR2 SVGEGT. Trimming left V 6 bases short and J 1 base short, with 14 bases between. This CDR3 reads CASSRTWVGTDTQYF. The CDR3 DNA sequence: TGTGCCAGCAGCCGTACCTGGGTCGGCACAGATACGCAGTATTTT.

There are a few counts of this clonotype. In DNA, the CDR3 is TGTGCCAGCAGCAGGAACTACAATGAGCAGTTCTTC. Translating gives CASSRNYNEQFF. The J gene is TRBJ2-1, the V gene TRBV7-2; no definite D call. This CDR3 spans 12 amino acids. CDR1 SGHTA and CDR2 FQGNSA come from the germline V gene. V was shortened by 5 bases and J by 3 bases, with 5 bases between the two germline ends.

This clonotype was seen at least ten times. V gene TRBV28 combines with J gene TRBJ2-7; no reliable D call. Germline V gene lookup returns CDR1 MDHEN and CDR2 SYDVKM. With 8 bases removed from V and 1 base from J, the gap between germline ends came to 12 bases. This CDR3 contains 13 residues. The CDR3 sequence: CASVGLISYEQYF. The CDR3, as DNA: TGTGCCAGCGTGGGGTTAATTTCCTACGAGCAGTACTTC. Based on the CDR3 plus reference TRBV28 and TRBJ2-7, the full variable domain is DVKVTQSSRYLVKRTGEKVFLECVQDMDHENMFWYRQDPGLGLRLIYFSYDVKMKEKGDIPEGYSVSREKKERFSLILESASTNQTSMYLCASVGLISYEQYFGPGTRLTVT.

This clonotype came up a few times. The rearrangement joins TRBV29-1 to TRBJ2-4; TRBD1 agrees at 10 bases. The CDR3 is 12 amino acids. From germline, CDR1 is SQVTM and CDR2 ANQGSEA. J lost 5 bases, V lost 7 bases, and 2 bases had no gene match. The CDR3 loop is CSAGTGENIQYF. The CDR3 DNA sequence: TGCAGCGCTGGGACAGGGGAAAACATTCAGTACTTC.

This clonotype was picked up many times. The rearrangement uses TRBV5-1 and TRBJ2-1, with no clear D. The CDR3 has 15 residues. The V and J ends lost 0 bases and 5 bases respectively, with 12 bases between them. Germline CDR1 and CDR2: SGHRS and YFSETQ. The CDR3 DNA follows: TGCGCCAGCAGCTTGGGGGGTGTACAGCACAATGAGCAGTTCTTC. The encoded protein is CASSLGGVQHNEQFF.

CDR3 sequence reads: CATQIQGAPNYGYTF. CDR3 nucleotides: TGTGCCACGCAAATCCAGGGGGCGCCTAACTATGGCTACACCTTC. J is TRBJ1-2 and V is TRBV7-9, with 8 bases fitting TRBD1. V gave up 10 bases and J gave up 0 bases; unmatched junction bases: 10. The CDR3 loop spans 15 amino acids. Germline values: CDR1 SEHNR, CDR2 FQNEAQ (reference sequence).

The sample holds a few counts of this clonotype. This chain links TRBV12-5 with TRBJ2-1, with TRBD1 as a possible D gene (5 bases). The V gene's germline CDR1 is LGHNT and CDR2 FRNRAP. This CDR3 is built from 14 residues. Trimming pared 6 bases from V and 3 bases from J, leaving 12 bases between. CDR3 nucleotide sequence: TGTGCTAGTGGGTCCGAGACAGTCTACAATGAGCAGTTCTTC. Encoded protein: CASGSETVYNEQFF.

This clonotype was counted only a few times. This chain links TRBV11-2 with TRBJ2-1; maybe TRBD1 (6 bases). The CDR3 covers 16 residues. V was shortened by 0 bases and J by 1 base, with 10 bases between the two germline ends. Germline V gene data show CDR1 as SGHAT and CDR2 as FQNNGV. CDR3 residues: CASSLDWGQSYNEQFF. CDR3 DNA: TGTGCCAGCAGCTTAGATTGGGGGCAATCCTACAATGAGCAGTTCTTC.

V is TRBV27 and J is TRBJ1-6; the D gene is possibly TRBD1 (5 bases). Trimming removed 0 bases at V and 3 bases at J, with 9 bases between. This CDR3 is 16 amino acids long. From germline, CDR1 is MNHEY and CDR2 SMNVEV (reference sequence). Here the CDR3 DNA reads TGTGCCAGCAGTTTATCGCTGGGACTCTATAATTCACCCCTCCACTTT. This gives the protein CASSLSLGLYNSPLHF.

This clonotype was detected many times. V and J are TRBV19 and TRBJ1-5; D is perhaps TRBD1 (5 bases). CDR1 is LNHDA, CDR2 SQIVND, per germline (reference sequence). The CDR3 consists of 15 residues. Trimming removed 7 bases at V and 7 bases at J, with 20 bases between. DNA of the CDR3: TGTGCCAGTAACAGAGCGGGGACCCTCGGGCAGCCCCAGCATTTT. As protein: CASNRAGTLGQPQHF.

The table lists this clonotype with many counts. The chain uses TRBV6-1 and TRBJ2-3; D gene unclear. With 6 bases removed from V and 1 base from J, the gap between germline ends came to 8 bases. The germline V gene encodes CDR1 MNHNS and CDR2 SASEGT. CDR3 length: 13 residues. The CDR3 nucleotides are TGTGCCAGCAGGACTCTTGGCACAGATACGCAGTATTTT. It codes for CASRTLGTDTQYF.

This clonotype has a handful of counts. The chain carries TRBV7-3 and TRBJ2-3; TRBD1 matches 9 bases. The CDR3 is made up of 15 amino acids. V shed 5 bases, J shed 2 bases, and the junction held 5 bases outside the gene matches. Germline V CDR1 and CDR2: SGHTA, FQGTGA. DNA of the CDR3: TGTGCCAGCAGCACAGGGGGCGGGAACACAGATACGCAGTATTTT. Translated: CASSTGGGNTDTQYF.

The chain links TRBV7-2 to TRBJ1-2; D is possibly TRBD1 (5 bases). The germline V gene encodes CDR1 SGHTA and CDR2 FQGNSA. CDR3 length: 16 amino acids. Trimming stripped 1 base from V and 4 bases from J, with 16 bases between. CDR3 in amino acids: CASSLEVAGMIYGYTF. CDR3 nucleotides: TGTGCCAGCAGCTTAGAGGTGGCAGGGATGATCTATGGCTACACCTTC.

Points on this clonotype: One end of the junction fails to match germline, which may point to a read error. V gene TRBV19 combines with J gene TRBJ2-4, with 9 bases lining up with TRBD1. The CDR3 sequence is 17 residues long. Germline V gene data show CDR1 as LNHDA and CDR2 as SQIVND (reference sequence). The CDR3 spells CASSIVGRTGAQNIQYF. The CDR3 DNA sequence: TGTGCCAGCAGTATAGTAGGCAGGACAGGGGCCCAAAACATTCAGTACTTC.

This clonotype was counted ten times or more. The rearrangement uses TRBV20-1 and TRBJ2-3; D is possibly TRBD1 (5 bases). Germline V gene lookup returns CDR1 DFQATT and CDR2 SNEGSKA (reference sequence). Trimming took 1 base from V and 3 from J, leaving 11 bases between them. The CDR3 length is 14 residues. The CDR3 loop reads CSARGPGNTDTQYF. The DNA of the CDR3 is TGCAGTGCTAGAGGGCCAGGGAATACAGATACGCAGTATTTT.

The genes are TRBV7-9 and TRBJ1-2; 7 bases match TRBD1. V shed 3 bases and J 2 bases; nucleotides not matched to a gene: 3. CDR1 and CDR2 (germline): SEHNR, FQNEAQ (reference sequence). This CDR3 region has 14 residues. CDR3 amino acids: CASSFMTGNYGYTF. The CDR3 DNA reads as TGTGCCAGCAGCTTCATGACAGGGAACTATGGCTACACCTTC.

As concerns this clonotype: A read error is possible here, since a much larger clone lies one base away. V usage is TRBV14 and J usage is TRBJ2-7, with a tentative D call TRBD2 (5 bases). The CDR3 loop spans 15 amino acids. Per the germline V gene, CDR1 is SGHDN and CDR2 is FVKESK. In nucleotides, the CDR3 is TGTGCCAGCGGCCAAGATCACGGAGGCAGGTACGAGCAGTACTTC. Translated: CASGQDHGGRYEQYF.

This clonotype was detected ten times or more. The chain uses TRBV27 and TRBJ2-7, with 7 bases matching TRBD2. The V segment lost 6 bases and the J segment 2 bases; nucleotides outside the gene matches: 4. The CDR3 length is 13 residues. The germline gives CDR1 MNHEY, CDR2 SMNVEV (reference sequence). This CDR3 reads CASRLASTYEQYF. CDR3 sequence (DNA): TGTGCCAGCAGACTAGCGTCAACCTACGAGCAGTACTTC.

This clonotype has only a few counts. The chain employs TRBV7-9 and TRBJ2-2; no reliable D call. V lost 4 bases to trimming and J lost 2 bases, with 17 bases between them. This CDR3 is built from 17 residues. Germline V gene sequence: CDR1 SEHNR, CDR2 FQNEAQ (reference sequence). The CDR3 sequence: CASSSTVGPFNTGELFF. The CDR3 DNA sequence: TGTGCCAGCAGCTCAACAGTGGGTCCATTTAACACCGGGGAGCTGTTTTTT.

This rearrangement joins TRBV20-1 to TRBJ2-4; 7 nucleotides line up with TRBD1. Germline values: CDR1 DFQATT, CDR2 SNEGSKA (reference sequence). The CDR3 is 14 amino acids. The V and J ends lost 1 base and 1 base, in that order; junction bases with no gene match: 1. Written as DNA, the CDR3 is TGCAGTGCTAGAGCACAGGGGGCCAAAAACATTCAGTACTTC. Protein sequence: CSARAQGAKNIQYF.

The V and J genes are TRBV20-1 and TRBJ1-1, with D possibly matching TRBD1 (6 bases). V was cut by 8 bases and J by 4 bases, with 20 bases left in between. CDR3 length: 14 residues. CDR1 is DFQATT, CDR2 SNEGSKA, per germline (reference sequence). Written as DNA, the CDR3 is TGCAGTAACGCGGGACACAGGGTGGCCACTGAAGCTTTCTTT. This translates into CSNAGHRVATEAFF.

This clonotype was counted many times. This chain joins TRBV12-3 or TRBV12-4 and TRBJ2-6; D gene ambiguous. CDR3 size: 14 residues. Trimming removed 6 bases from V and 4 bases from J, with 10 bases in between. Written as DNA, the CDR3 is TGTGCCAGCAGCCACCGATCCGGGGCCAACGTCCTGACTTTC. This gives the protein CASSHRSGANVLTF.

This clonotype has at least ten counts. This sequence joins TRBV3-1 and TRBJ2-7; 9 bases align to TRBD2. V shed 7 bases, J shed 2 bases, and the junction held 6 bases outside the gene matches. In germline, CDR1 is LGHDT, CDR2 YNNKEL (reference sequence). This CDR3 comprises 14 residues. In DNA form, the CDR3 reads TGTGCCAGCACCCTAGCGGGACAAACCTACGAGCAGTACTTC. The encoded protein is CASTLAGQTYEQYF.

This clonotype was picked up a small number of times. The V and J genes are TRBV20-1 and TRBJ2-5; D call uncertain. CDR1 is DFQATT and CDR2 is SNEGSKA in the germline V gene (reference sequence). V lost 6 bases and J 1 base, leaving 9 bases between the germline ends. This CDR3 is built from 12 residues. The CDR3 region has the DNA TGCAGTGCCGCTCAAACCCAAGAGACCCAGTACTTC. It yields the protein CSAAQTQETQYF.

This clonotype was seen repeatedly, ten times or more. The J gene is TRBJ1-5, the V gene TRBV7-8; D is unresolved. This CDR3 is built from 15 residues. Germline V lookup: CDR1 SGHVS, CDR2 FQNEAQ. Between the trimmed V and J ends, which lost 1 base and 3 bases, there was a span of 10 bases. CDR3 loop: CASSLERVYNQPQHF. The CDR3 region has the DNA TGTGCCAGCAGCTTAGAAAGGGTATACAATCAGCCCCAGCATTTT.

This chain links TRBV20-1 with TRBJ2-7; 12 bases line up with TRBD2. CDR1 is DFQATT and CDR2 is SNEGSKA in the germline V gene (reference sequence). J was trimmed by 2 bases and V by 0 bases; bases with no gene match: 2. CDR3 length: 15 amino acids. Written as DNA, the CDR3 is TGCAGTGCTAGAGATCTAGCGGGAGGGACCTACGAGCAGTACTTC. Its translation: CSARDLAGGTYEQYF.

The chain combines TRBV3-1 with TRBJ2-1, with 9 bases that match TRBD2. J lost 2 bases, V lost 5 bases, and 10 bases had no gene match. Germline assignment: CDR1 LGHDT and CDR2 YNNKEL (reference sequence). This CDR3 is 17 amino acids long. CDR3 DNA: TGTGCCAGCAGCTCCCTGGGGCGGGAGGGCCCCTACAATGAGCAGTTCTTC. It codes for CASSSLGREGPYNEQFF.

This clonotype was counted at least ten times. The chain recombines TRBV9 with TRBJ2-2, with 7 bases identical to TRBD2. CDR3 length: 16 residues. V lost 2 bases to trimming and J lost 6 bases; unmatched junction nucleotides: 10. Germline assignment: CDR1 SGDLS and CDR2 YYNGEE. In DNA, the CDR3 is TGTGCCAGCAGCGTCAGACTAGCCACAACTCCCGGGGAGCTGTTTTTT. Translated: CASSVRLATTPGELFF.

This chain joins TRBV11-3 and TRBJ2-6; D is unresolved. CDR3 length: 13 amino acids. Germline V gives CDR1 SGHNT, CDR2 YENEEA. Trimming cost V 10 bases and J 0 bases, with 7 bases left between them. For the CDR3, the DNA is TGTGCCACAAAGAACTCTGGGGCCAACGTCCTGACTTTC. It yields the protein CATKNSGANVLTF.

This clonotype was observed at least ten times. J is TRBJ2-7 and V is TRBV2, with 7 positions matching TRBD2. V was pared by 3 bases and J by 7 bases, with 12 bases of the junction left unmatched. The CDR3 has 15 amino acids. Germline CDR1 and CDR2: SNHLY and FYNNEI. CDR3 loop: CASSDLGGRSGEQYF. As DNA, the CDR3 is TGTGCCAGCAGTGATCTGGGAGGGCGATCGGGTGAGCAGTACTTC.

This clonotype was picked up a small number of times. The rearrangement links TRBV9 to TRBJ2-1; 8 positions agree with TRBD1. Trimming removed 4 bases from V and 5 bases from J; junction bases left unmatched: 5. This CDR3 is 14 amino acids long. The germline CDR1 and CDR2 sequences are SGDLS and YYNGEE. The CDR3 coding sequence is TGTGCCAGCAGCTACAGGGGGTTCAACAATGAGCAGTTCTTC. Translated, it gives CASSYRGFNNEQFF.